The present T cell receptor beta chain was sequenced within a study of PD-1 blockade in classical Hodgkin lymphoma. Findings and caveats of the study: Prior to therapy, complete responders displayed diversity much like that of newly diagnosed patients. There was a significant rise in CD4+ TCR diversity by C4D1, with no such rise for CD8+. It was reported that newly diagnosed patients had less baseline TCR diversity than healthy donors. Nothing has yet pinned down what causes the repertoire differences, possibly disease activity or prior therapy.

This clone was detected only once. Its antigen is still unknown. Produced via immunoSEQ multiplex PCR; TCRdb's table is partial and in-frame only. In the table there are over 8,500 clones, around nine tenths of which are singletons. The CDR3 is 13 amino acids. V was pared by 7 bases and J by 9 bases, with 16 bases between. The germline CDR1 and CDR2 sequences are LNHDA and SQIVND (reference sequence). Time point reported: cycle 4 day 1 (C4D1), after more than five weeks of nivolumab. Exposure to brentuximab vedotin varied, and each patient had relapsed following autologous stem cell transplantation. This sequence originates from a human donor with classical Hodgkin lymphoma. The J gene is TRBJ2-1, the V gene TRBV19, with D unclear. The input for sequencing was peripheral blood mononuclear cells (PBMCs), taken before the fourth cycle of nivolumab. The CDR3 DNA reads TGTGCCAGTACCCCCTCCCAACGCGGTGAGCAGTTCTTC. Protein product: CASTPSQRGEQFF.